This T cell receptor beta chain was found in a study of blood T cell repertoires in COVID-19. At the level of the study: Samples taken during acute and convalescent COVID-19 were collected in the United States, Italy and Spain. Nucleic acid was either cDNA or gDNA, and it came from T cells, B-cell-depleted T cells, or PBMCs.

Per the authors' pipeline: Estimation of nucleated cell counts relied on the amplification of reference gene primers. Clones were sequenced by immunoSEQ multiplex PCR, and TCRdb holds only the in-frame ones, with some missing. The V and J calls and the clone size are those of that table, but D and trimming were determined from the DNA. This sample carries roughly 250,000 clones, around 82% of them seen once, and the ten largest clones take about 9.1%. Trimming took 8 bases from V and 2 from J; bases not matched to a gene: 10. The CDR3 consists of 16 residues. Germline V gene sequence: CDR1 KGHSH, CDR2 LQKENI.

Source material: peripheral blood. The chain recombines TRBV18 with TRBJ1-4; TRBD1 matches at 8 bases. The sequence came from a human donor in a cohort sampled during active COVID-19. The CDR3 region is CASTQTGAGTNEKLFF. The CDR3 nucleotides are TGTGCCAGCACCCAGACAGGGGCCGGGACTAATGAAAAACTGTTTTTT.